The 29 T cell receptor beta chains in this list originate from one sample, sequenced in a study of response to subunit inactivated influenza vaccine. TCRdb reprocessed the RT-PCR reads with MiXCR, giving one entry per CDR3 protein. The data show around 480,000 distinct CDR3 sequences, about 15% seen once. This specimen consisted of CD4+ T cells sorted from PBMCs, obtained around 25 months after vaccination. The receptors shown here come from a man between 50 and 70 years old who received an inactivated influenza vaccine.

The V gene is TRBV7-2, the J gene TRBJ1-2, with D tentatively TRBD1 (5 bases). CDR3 length: 15 residues. From germline, CDR1 is SGHTA and CDR2 FQGNSA. Trimming took off 6 bases at V and 7 bases at J, with 21 bases between the two ends. The CDR3 protein is CASRKGYGDRFGYTF. DNA for the CDR3: TGTGCCAGCAGAAAAGGATACGGGGACCGGTTTGGCTACACCTTC.

The rearrangement uses TRBV4-2 and TRBJ2-2, with TRBD2 matching over 15 bases. V was pared by 3 bases and J by 7 bases, with 3 bases of the junction left unmatched. CDR1 is LGHNA and CDR2 is YNFKEQ in the germline V gene. The CDR3 runs to 16 residues. The CDR3 DNA sequence: TGTGCCAGCAGCCACCCGGGACTAGCGGGAGGCGGGGAGCTGTTTTTT. Translated, it gives CASSHPGLAGGGELFF.

V and J are TRBV6-2 or TRBV6-3 and TRBJ2-1, with D tentatively TRBD1 or TRBD2 (6 bases each). V lost 6 bases, J lost 5 bases, and 20 bases lay in between. The germline V gene has CDR1 MNHEY and CDR2 SVGEGT. This CDR3 is 16 amino acids long. The CDR3 sequence is CASRLGGGRAHNEQFF. In DNA form, the CDR3 reads TGTGCCAGCAGGTTGGGGGGCGGACGGGCGCACAATGAGCAGTTCTTC.

This chain links TRBV5-1 with TRBJ2-2; TRBD1 or TRBD2 may be the D gene (5 bases each). Between the trimmed V and J ends, which lost 4 bases and 0 bases, there was a span of 10 bases. CDR1 is SGHRS, CDR2 YFSETQ, per germline. CDR3 size: 15 residues. The CDR3, as DNA: TGCGCCAGCAGCAGGGACGGCGCGAACACCGGGGAGCTGTTTTTT. Translating gives CASSRDGANTGELFF. The whole variable domain, filled in from reference TRBV5-1 and TRBJ2-2, reads KAGVTQTPRYLIKTRGQQVTLSCSPISGHRSVSWYQQTPGQGLQFLFEYFSETQRNKGNFPGRFSGRQFSNSRSEMNVSTLELGDSALYLCASSRDGANTGELFFGEGSRLTVL.

This rearrangement joins TRBV7-2 to TRBJ1-5, with 9 bases aligning to TRBD1. This CDR3 has 15 amino acids. V shed 0 bases, J shed 6 bases, and the junction held 3 bases outside the gene matches. Germline V CDR1 and CDR2: SGHTA, FQGNSA. CDR3 coding DNA: TGTGCCAGCAGCTTAGCACAGGGGGCAGGTCAGCCCCAGCATTTT. Its translation is CASSLAQGAGQPQHF. Full variable domain (remainder filled in from reference TRBV7-2 and TRBJ1-5): GAGVSQSPSNKVTEKGKDVELRCDPISGHTALYWYRQSLGQGLEFLIYFQGNSAPDKSGLPSDRFSAERTGGSVSTLTIQRTQQEDSAVYLCASSLAQGAGQPQHFGDGTRLSIL.

V is TRBV11-2 and J is TRBJ2-3; D is ambiguous. Germline V lookup: CDR1 SGHAT, CDR2 FQNNGV. Trimming pared 6 bases from V and 6 bases from J, leaving 19 bases between. This CDR3 region has 15 residues. The CDR3 coding sequence is TGTGCCAGCAGGACCACCGACCTGGTGGGTGATACGCAGTATTTT. Amino acids: CASRTTDLVGDTQYF.

The genes are TRBV29-1 and TRBJ1-2; D uncertain. The CDR3 is 13 amino acids. Germline CDR1 is SQVTM and CDR2 is ANQGSEA. V lost 5 bases to trimming and J lost 8 bases, with 18 bases between them. The chain's CDR3 is CSVRATTLGGYTF. The CDR3 DNA reads as TGCAGCGTTCGGGCAACGACCTTAGGAGGCTACACCTTC.

The chain couples TRBV12-3 or TRBV12-4 to TRBJ2-3; D remains ambiguous. V was trimmed by 6 bases and J by 2 bases, leaving 15 bases between them. The CDR3 has 15 residues. Here the CDR3 reads CASSKKSGYTDTQYF. The CDR3 region has the DNA TGTGCCAGCAGCAAAAAATCAGGTTACACAGATACGCAGTATTTT.

This clonotype was found many times. The chain links TRBV20-1 to TRBJ2-5; TRBD2 agrees at 13 bases. The V segment lost 6 bases and the J segment 5 bases; nucleotides outside the gene matches: 9. The CDR3 loop spans 15 amino acids. CDR1 DFQATT and CDR2 SNEGSKA come from the germline V gene (reference sequence). In DNA form, the CDR3 reads TGCAGTGCGAGACTAGCGGGGGGCAGCAGTGAGACCCAGTACTTC. This gives the protein CSARLAGGSSETQYF.

This clonotype was recorded at least ten times. Sequence at one end of the junction differs from germline and may be a read error. J is TRBJ2-1 and V is TRBV5-1; 8 bases are shared with TRBD1. CDR3 length equals 14 residues. Germline lookup yields CDR1 SGHRS and CDR2 YFSETQ. Here the CDR3 reads CASSPGQGYNEQFF. The CDR3 region has the DNA TGTGCCAGCAGCCCCGGACAGGGCTACAATGAGCAGTTCTTC.

This clonotype was recorded a few times. The chain is built from TRBV6-5 and TRBJ2-7; 8 nucleotides align to TRBD2. The CDR3 has 16 amino acids. Germline loops: CDR1 MNHEY, CDR2 SVGAGI. V lost 0 bases, J lost 0 bases, and 4 bases stayed unmatched. The CDR3 is CASSYSVTSVSYEQYF. DNA of the CDR3: TGTGCCAGCAGTTACTCGGTGACTAGCGTCTCCTACGAGCAGTACTTC.

This clonotype was observed a handful of times. The chain uses TRBV7-2 and TRBJ2-1; the match to TRBD2 covers 11 bases. This CDR3 is 17 amino acids long. V shed 7 bases and J 5 bases; nucleotides not matched to a gene: 13. The germline V gene has CDR1 SGHTA and CDR2 FQGNSA. The CDR3 DNA reads TGTGCCAGCACTTCCTCATGGACTAGCGGGCCGAACAATGAGCAGTTCTTC. It codes for CASTSSWTSGPNNEQFF.

J is TRBJ2-7 and V is TRBV12-3 or TRBV12-4; D is possibly TRBD1 (5 bases). The CDR3 sequence is 11 residues long. V lost 7 bases to trimming and J lost 3 bases, with 7 bases between them. CDR3 sequence reads: CASTQGYEQYF. CDR3 nucleotide sequence: TGTGCCAGCACTCAGGGCTACGAGCAGTACTTC.

The rearrangement links TRBV29-1 to TRBJ2-2; D possibly corresponds to TRBD2 (6 bases). CDR1 SQVTM and CDR2 ANQGSEA come from the germline V gene. The CDR3 is 12 residues long. V was shortened by 4 bases and J by 6 bases, with 9 bases between the two germline ends. In nucleotides, the CDR3 is TGCAGCGTTGGTTCGGGGGCCGGGGAGCTGTTTTTT. As protein: CSVGSGAGELFF.

The chain has TRBV20-1 and TRBJ1-4, with 9 bases fitting TRBD1. The CDR3 runs to 13 residues. The V and J ends lost 6 bases and 7 bases, in that order; junction bases with no gene match: 6. Germline V gives CDR1 DFQATT, CDR2 SNEGSKA (reference sequence). Written as DNA, the CDR3 is TGCAGTGCGAAACAGGGGGCCGGTGAAAAACTGTTTTTT. Protein product: CSAKQGAGEKLFF.

There are a few counts of this clonotype. This chain links TRBV28 with TRBJ2-1; D is unresolved. This CDR3 is 14 amino acids long. The V gene's germline CDR1 is MDHEN and CDR2 SYDVKM. Trimming pared 2 bases from V and 5 bases from J, leaving 10 bases between. Here the CDR3 reads CASSLQVQNNEQFF. The DNA for the CDR3 is TGTGCCAGCAGTTTACAGGTACAGAACAATGAGCAGTTCTTC.

The chain combines TRBV9 with TRBJ2-3, with 9 bases matching TRBD1. With 3 bases clipped from V and 0 bases from J, the junction kept 5 bases outside the gene matches. Germline V gene data show CDR1 as SGDLS and CDR2 as YYNGEE. The CDR3 loop spans 16 amino acids. The CDR3 DNA is TGTGCCAGCAGCGCCCTAGGGACAGGGAGCACAGATACGCAGTATTTT. Residues: CASSALGTGSTDTQYF. The full variable domain, completed using reference TRBV9 and TRBJ2-3, is DSGVTQTPKHLITATGQRVTLRCSPRSGDLSVYWYQQSLDQGLQFLIQYYNGEERAKGNILERFSAQQFPDLHSELNLSSLELGDSALYFCASSALGTGSTDTQYFGPGTRLTVL.

The chain combines TRBV28 with TRBJ1-1; 8 bases fit TRBD1. J gave up 5 bases and V 6 bases, and 8 bases lay outside the gene matches. CDR1 is MDHEN, CDR2 SYDVKM, per germline. There are 14 residues in the CDR3. DNA for the CDR3: TGTGCCAGCAGCTTAAGAGACAGGGGAACTGAAGCTTTCTTT. It yields the protein CASSLRDRGTEAFF.

This clonotype came up a few times. The V and J genes are TRBV7-8 and TRBJ2-7; D is uncertain. V was shortened by 6 bases and J by 7 bases, with 10 bases between the two germline ends. This CDR3 region has 11 residues. Looked up from germline, CDR1 is SGHVS and CDR2 is FQNEAQ. The CDR3 DNA reads TGTGCCAGCAGTAAGACGGTGGAGCAGTACTTC. This encodes CASSKTVEQYF.

This CDR3 is CASRGTVNQPQHF. In nucleotides, the CDR3 is TGTGCCAGCAGGGGGACGGTCAATCAGCCCCAGCATTTT. This rearrangement joins TRBV6-2 or TRBV6-3 to TRBJ1-5, with D perhaps TRBD1 (5 bases). CDR1 is MNHEY, CDR2 SVGEGT, per germline. The CDR3 covers 13 residues. V was trimmed by 6 bases and J by 3 bases, leaving 9 bases between them.

This chain joins TRBV2 and TRBJ1-1; D is uncertain. There are 14 residues in the CDR3. Between the trimmed V and J ends, which lost 8 bases and 4 bases, there was a span of 17 bases. The germline CDR1 and CDR2 sequences are SNHLY and FYNNEI. The CDR3 DNA follows: TGTGCCAGCGCCAGGTGGGTACTGGGCACTGAAGCTTTCTTT. Encoded protein: CASARWVLGTEAFF.

This clonotype was seen ten or more times. The chain joins TRBV12-3 or TRBV12-4 to TRBJ2-7; D gene uncertain. Trimming took 3 bases from V and 2 from J, leaving 11 bases between them. This CDR3 is built from 14 residues. The CDR3 DNA is TGTGCCAGCAGTTTTTCTGCGCAAACCTACGAGCAGTACTTC. It translates to CASSFSAQTYEQYF.

In this sample, this clonotype turned up many times. This rearrangement joins TRBV29-1 to TRBJ2-3; 9 nucleotides line up with TRBD2. Losses at the gene ends were 4 bases for V and 6 bases for J; bases not matched to a gene: 11. The CDR3 runs to 15 residues. Germline CDR1 and CDR2: SQVTM and ANQGSEA. CDR3 in amino acids: CSVGLTSGRRDTQYF. CDR3 in DNA: TGCAGCGTTGGGTTGACTAGCGGCCGGCGGGATACGCAGTATTTT.

This clonotype has a handful of counts. J is TRBJ2-3 and V is TRBV5-1; 9 nucleotides match TRBD1. J gave up 4 bases and V 7 bases, and 10 bases lay outside the gene matches. Per germline, CDR1 SGHRS and CDR2 YFSETQ. CDR3 length: 15 amino acids. The CDR3 spells CASYSGTGLSDTQYF. CDR3 in DNA: TGCGCCAGCTACTCCGGGACAGGGTTATCAGATACGCAGTATTTT.

The chain has TRBV7-8 and TRBJ1-4, with 7 bases that match TRBD1. Germline-derived CDR1 and CDR2 are SGHVS and FQNEAQ. There are 15 residues in the CDR3. Germline trimming cut 4 bases from V and 5 bases from J; bases unmatched to any gene: 7. The DNA of the CDR3 is TGTGCCAGCAGCTGGAGACAGGGATCAAATGAAAAACTGTTTTTT. It specifies CASSWRQGSNEKLFF.

The chain links TRBV7-9 to TRBJ2-1, with 8 bases matching TRBD2. Germline V gene lookup returns CDR1 SEHNR and CDR2 FQNEAQ (reference sequence). The CDR3 runs 16 residues. J gave up 4 bases and V 1 base, and 6 bases lay outside the gene matches. The CDR3 reads CASSLVAGGRYNEQFF. In nucleotides, the CDR3 is TGTGCCAGCAGCTTAGTGGCGGGGGGCCGGTACAATGAGCAGTTCTTC. Together with reference TRBV7-9 and TRBJ2-1, the CDR3 gives the full variable domain: DTGVSQNPRHKITKRGQNVTFRCDPISEHNRLYWYRQTLGQGPEFLTYFQNEAQLEKSRLLSDRFSAERPKGSFSTLEIQRTEQGDSAMYLCASSLVAGGRYNEQFFGPGTRLTVL.

This clonotype was seen only a few times. This chain uses TRBV20-1 with TRBJ2-2; 11 bases match TRBD2. V shed 6 bases, J shed 6 bases, and the junction held 6 bases outside the gene matches. This CDR3 has 14 amino acids. Germline CDR1 reads DFQATT; CDR2 reads SNEGSKA (reference sequence). CDR3 amino acids: CSAISGGAAGELFF. The CDR3 DNA is TGCAGTGCCATTAGCGGGGGGGCTGCCGGGGAGCTGTTTTTT.

The V call is TRBV6-2 or TRBV6-3, the J call TRBJ2-7, with D possibly called TRBD1 or TRBD2 (5 bases each). Germline CDR1 reads MNHEY; CDR2 reads SVGEGT. Between the trimmed V and J ends, which lost 0 bases and 8 bases, there was a span of 8 bases. CDR3 length: 12 amino acids. The DNA for the CDR3 is TGTGCCAGCAGTTACTCGTGGGGGAAGCAGTACTTC. Residues: CASSYSWGKQYF.

V is TRBV7-3 and J is TRBJ2-1; weak D call: TRBD2 (5 bases). CDR3 length: 13 residues. Germline V CDR1 and CDR2: SGHTA, FQGTGA. Trimming pared 2 bases from V and 5 bases from J, leaving 7 bases between. The CDR3 region has the DNA TGTGCCAGCAGCTTAGTCGGGGACAATGAGCAGTTCTTC. Protein sequence: CASSLVGDNEQFF. The full variable domain, rest sourced from reference TRBV7-3 and TRBJ2-1, is GAGVSQTPSNKVTEKGKYVELRCDPISGHTALYWYRQSLGQGPEFLIYFQGTGAADDSGLPNDRFFAVRPEGSVSTLKIQRTERGDSAVYLCASSLVGDNEQFFGPGTRLTVL.